This T cell receptor (beta chain) came from a study of cytomegalovirus exposure and HLA in healthy donors. General observations from the study: Follow-up analysis later connected one missense variant in DCLRE1C with trimming of TCR beta V- and J-genes. Within a later analysis, the majority of CMV-associated TCR beta chains appeared HLA-restricted.

V lost 6 bases and J lost 8, with 10 bases in between. There are 12 residues in the CDR3. CDR1 SEHNR and CDR2 FQNEAQ come from the germline V gene (reference sequence). This clone was seen once. Antigen specificity is unknown. These donors, healthy bone marrow donors, were studied. 60 Vbeta and 13 Jbeta primers were used in PCR. Here immunoSEQ multiplex PCR was the method, and the copy in TCRdb shows in-frame clones only, minus some. This table has about 250,000 clones, more than 55% appearing once. The rearrangement uses TRBV7-9 and TRBJ1-4; D is unclear. This TCR derives from a female donor in good health and CMV-seronegative. Specimen: PBMCs. In DNA, the CDR3 is TGTGCCAGCAGACCCGAGGGAGAAAAACTGTTTTTT. This translates into CASRPEGEKLFF.